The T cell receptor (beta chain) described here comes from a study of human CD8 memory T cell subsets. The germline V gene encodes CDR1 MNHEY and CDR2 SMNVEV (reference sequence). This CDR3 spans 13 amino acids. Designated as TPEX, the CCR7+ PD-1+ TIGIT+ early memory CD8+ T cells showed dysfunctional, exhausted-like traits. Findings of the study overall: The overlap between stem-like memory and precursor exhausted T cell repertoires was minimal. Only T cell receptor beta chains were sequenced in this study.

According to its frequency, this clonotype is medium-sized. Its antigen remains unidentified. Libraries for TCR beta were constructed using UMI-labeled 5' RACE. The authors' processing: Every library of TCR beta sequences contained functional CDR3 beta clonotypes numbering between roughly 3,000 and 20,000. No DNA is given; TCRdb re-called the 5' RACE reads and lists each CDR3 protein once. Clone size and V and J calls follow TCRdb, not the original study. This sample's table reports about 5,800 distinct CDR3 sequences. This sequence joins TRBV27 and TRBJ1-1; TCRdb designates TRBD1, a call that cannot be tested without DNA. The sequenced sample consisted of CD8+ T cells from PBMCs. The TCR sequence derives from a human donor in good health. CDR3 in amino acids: CASSHPGTREAFF.